A selection of T cell receptor beta chains follows, all from one sample in a study of CD8 T cells in ankylosing spondylitis. A single record per CDR3 protein comes from TCRdb applying MiXCR to the 5' RACE reads. The sample lists some 130,000 distinct CDR3 sequences, roughly 13% occurring once. The sample was blood, either unsorted or a sorted T cell fraction (not recorded which). The receptors originated from a female donor with ankylosing spondylitis or in good health (not recorded which). Both conserved end residues are part of each CDR3. The D gene is left open where the match is weak. Expanded clones are given a class, and other clones once, few, many or no size at all.

D gene	clone size	V gene	J gene	CDR3 protein	CDR3 DNA
TRBD1	many	TRBV5-1	TRBJ2-7	CASSLSGGSYEQYF	TGCGCCAGCAGCTTGTCAGGGGGCTCCTACGAGCAGTACTTC
NA	few	TRBV20-1	TRBJ1-5	CSARGPMAAGLAQHF	TGCAGTGCTAGAGGGCCGATGGCCGCTGGTCTGGCCCAGCATTTT
TRBD1	many	TRBV20-1	TRBJ1-2	CSARKTGRVGYGYTF	TGCAGTGCTAGGAAGACAGGGAGGGTTGGCTATGGCTACACCTTC
TRBD2	NA	TRBV27	TRBJ2-1	CASISGAYNEQFF	TGTGCCAGCATCAGCGGGGCATACAATGAGCAGTTCTTC
NA	NA	TRBV12-3/TRBV12-4	TRBJ2-5	CVSSLIGIQETQYF	TGTGTCAGCAGTTTAATCGGGATCCAAGAGACCCAGTACTTC
TRBD1	many	TRBV27	TRBJ1-1	CASSLTGGKTEAFF	TGTGCCAGCAGTTTGACAGGGGGCAAGACTGAAGCTTTCTTT
NA	many	TRBV6-1	TRBJ1-6	CASIRAHNSPLHF	TGTGCCAGTATCCGGGCCCATAATTCACCCCTCCACTTT
TRBD2	NA	TRBV27	TRBJ2-3	CASRYRVAGGTDTQYF	TGTGCCAGCAGATATCGGGTAGCGGGGGGCACAGATACGCAGTATTTT
TRBD2	many	TRBV12-3/TRBV12-4	TRBJ2-3	CASSGSGGSDTQYF	TGTGCCAGCAGTGGCTCGGGGGGTTCAGATACGCAGTATTTT
TRBD2	NA	TRBV7-9	TRBJ2-3	CASSLLERGSTDTQYF	TGTGCCAGCAGCTTACTTGAGCGGGGAAGCACAGATACGCAGTATTTT
TRBD1	NA	TRBV25-1	TRBJ1-6	CASSSYGTGGYLLHF	TGTGCCAGCAGTTCCTACGGGACAGGGGGCTACTTGCTCCACTTT
NA	NA	TRBV12-3/TRBV12-4	TRBJ1-5	CASSLDQPQHF	TGTGCCAGCAGTTTAGATCAGCCCCAGCATTTT